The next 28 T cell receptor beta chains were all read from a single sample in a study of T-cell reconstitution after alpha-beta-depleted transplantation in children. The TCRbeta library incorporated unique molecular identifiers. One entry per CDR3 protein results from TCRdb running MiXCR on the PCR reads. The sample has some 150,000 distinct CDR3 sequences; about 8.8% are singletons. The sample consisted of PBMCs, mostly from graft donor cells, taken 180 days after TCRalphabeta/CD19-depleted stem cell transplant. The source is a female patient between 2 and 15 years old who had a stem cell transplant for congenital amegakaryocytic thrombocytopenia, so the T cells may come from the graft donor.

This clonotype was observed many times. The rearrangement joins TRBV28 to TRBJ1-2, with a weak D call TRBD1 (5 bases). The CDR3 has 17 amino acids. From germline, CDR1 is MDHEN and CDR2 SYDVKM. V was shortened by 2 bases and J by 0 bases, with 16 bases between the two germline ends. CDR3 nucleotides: TGTGCCAGCAGTTTAGATCTCCCTCAGGGAACTAACTATGGCTACACCTTC. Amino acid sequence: CASSLDLPQGTNYGYTF.

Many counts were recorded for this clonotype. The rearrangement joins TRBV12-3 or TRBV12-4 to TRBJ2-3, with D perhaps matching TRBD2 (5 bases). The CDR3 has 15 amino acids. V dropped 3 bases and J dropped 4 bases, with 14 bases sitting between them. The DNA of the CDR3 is TGTGCCAGCAGTTTGGTGTGGGAGAGGGCAGATACGCAGTATTTT. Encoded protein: CASSLVWERADTQYF.

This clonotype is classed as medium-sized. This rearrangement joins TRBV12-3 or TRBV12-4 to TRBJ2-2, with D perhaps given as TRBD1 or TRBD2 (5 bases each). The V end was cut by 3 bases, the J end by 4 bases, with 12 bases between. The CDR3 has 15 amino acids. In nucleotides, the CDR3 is TGTGCCAGCAGTTTCGGGGCCCGGAGCACCGGGGAGCTGTTTTTT. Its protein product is CASSFGARSTGELFF.

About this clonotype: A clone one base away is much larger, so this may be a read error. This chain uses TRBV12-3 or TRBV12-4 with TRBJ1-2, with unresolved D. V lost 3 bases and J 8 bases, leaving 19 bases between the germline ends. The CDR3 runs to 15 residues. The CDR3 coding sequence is TGTGCCAGCAGTTTCCCGGGTCGGGCAGTGGAAGGCTACACCTTC. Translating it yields CASSFPGRAVEGYTF.

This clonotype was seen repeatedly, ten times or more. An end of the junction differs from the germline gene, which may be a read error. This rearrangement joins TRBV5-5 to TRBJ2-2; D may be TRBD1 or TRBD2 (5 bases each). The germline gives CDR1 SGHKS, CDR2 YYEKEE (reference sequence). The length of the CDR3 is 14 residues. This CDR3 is CASSLGPNTGELFF. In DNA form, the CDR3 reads TGCGCCAGCAGCCTGGGACCGAACACCGGGGAGCTGTTTTTT.

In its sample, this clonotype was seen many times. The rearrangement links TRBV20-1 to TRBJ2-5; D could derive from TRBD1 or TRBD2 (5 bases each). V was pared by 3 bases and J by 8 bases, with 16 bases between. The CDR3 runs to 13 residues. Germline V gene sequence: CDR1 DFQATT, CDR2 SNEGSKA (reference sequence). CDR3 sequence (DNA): TGCAGTGCTAGGGTGGGGGTCCGATCAACCCAGTACTTC. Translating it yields CSARVGVRSTQYF.

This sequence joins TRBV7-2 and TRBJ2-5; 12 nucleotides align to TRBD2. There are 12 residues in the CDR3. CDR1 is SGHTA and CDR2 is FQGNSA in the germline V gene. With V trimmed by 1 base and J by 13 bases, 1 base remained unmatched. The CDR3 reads CASSLGGLAGYF. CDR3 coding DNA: TGTGCCAGCAGCTTAGGGGGACTAGCGGGGTACTTC.

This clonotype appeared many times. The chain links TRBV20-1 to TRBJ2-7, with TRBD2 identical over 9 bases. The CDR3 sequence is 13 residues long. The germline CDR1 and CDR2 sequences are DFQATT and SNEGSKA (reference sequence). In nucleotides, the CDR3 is TGCAGCCCTAGGGTGGCGGGAGGGTTCGAGCAGTACTTC. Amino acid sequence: CSPRVAGGFEQYF.

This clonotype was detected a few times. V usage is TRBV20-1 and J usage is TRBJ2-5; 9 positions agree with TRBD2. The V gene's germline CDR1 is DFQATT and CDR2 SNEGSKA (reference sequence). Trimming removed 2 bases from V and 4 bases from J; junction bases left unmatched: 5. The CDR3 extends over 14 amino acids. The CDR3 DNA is TGCAGTGCTAGACCCGGGACTAGCCGAGAGACCCAGTACTTC. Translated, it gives CSARPGTSRETQYF.

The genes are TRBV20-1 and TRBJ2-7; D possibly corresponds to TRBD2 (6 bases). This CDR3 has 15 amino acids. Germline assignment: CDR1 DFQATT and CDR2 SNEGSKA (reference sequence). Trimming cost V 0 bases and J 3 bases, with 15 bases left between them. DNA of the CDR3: TGCAGTGCTAGAGATGACGGGAGTGCAAACTACGAGCAGTACTTC. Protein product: CSARDDGSANYEQYF.

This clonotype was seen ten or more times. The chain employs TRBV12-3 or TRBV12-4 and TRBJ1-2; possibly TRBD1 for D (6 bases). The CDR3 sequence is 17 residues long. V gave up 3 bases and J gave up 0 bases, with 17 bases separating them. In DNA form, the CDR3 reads TGTGCCAGCAGTTTGGGACACTTCGGTGGTCCTAACTATGGCTACACCTTC. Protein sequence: CASSLGHFGGPNYGYTF.

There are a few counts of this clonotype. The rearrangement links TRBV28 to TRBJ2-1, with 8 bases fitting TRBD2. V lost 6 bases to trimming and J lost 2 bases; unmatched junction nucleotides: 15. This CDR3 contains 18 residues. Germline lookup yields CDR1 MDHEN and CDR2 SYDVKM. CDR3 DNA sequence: TGTGCCAGCAGGAGCCCATTTGGACGGGAGGGTACCTACAATGAGCAGTTCTTC. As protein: CASRSPFGREGTYNEQFF. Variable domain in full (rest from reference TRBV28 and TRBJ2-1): DVKVTQSSRYLVKRTGEKVFLECVQDMDHENMFWYRQDPGLGLRLIYFSYDVKMKEKGDIPEGYSVSREKKERFSLILESASTNQTSMYLCASRSPFGREGTYNEQFFGPGTRLTVL.

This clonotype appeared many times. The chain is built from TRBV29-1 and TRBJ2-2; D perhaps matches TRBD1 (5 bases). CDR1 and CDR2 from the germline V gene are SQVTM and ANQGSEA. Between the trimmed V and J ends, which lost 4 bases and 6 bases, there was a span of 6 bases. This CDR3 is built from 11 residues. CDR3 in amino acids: CSVAGSGELFF. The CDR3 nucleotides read TGCAGCGTTGCAGGGTCCGGGGAGCTGTTTTTT.

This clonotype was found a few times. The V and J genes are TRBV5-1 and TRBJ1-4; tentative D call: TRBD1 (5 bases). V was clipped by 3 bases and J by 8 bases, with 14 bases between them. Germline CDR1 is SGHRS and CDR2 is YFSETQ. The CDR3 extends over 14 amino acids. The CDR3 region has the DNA TGCGCCAGCAGCTCGGGACTACCGGGGGAAAAACTGTTTTTT. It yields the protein CASSSGLPGEKLFF.

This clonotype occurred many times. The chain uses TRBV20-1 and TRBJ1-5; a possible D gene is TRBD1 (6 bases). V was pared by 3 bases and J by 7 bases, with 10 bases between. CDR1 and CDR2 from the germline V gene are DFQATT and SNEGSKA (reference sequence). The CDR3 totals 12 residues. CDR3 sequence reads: CSARVGGQPQHF. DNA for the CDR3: TGCAGTGCTAGGGTGGGGGGCCAGCCCCAGCATTTT.

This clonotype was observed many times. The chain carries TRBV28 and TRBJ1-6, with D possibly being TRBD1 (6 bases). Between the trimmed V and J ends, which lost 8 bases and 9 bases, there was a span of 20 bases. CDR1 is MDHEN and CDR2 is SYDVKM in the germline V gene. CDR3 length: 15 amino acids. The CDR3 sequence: CASQRGITASSPLHF. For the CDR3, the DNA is TGTGCCAGCCAAAGGGGGATTACGGCAAGTTCACCCCTCCACTTT.

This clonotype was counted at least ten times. The DNA of the CDR3 is TGTGCCAGCGTTAAAATCCGGAGCACAGATACGCAGTATTTT. Its translation is CASVKIRSTDTQYF. The chain employs TRBV28 and TRBJ2-3, with D uncertain. Germline V lookup: CDR1 MDHEN, CDR2 SYDVKM. CDR3 length: 14 residues. V lost 8 bases to trimming and J lost 0 bases, with 12 bases between them.

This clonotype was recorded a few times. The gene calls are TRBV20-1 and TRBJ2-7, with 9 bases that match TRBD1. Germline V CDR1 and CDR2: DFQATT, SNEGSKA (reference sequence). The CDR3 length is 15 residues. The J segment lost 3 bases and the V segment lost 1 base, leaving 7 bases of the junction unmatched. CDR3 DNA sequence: TGCAGTGCTAGAGCAGGACAGGGGAAAGGCTACGAGCAGTACTTC. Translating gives CSARAGQGKGYEQYF.

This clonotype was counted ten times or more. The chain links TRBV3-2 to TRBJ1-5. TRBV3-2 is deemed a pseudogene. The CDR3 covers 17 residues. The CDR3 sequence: CASSQDKGPSSNQPQHF. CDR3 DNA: TGTGCCAGCAGCCAAGATAAGGGGCCTTCTAGCAATCAGCCCCAGCATTTT.

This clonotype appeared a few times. CDR3 in DNA: TGCGCCAGCAGCTTGGACTGGAGCTCAGATACGCAGTATTTT. It codes for CASSLDWSSDTQYF. The chain combines TRBV5-1 with TRBJ2-3; D not certain. The CDR3 consists of 14 residues. V was clipped by 0 bases and J by 4 bases, with 9 bases between them. CDR1 and CDR2 (germline): SGHRS, YFSETQ.

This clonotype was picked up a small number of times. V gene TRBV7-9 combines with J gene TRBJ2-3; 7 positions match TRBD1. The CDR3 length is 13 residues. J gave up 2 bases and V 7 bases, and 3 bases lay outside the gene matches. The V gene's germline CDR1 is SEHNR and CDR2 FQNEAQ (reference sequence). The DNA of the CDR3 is TGTGCCAGCATACAGGGGTACACAGATACGCAGTATTTT. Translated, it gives CASIQGYTDTQYF.

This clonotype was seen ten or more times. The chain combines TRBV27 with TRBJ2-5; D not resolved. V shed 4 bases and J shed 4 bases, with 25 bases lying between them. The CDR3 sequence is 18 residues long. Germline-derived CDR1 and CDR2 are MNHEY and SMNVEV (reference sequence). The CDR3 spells CASSSSPLSRSLPETQYF. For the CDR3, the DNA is TGTGCCAGCAGTTCGTCACCTCTTAGCAGGAGTCTGCCAGAGACCCAGTACTTC.

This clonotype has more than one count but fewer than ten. CDR3 residues: CAISESSRARVRTGELFF. The CDR3 nucleotides are TGTGCCATCAGTGAGTCGAGTAGGGCGAGGGTCCGCACCGGGGAGCTGTTTTTT. V is TRBV10-3 and J is TRBJ2-2; a possible D gene is TRBD2 (5 bases). This CDR3 has 18 amino acids. Germline V gene data show CDR1 as ENHRY and CDR2 as SYGVKD. The ends were cut back, 0 bases at V and 4 bases at J, with 18 bases in the middle.

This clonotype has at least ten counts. CDR3 region: CATADGMDYGYTF. The CDR3 coding sequence is TGTGCCACCGCGGATGGGATGGACTATGGCTACACCTTC. The gene calls are TRBV12-3 or TRBV12-4 and TRBJ1-2, with no clear D. The CDR3 covers 13 residues. V lost 10 bases to trimming and J lost 3 bases, with 15 bases between them.

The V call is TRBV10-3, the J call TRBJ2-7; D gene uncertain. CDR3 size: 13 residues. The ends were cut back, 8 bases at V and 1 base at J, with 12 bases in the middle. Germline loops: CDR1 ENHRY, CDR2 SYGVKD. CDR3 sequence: CAIQAGVSYEQYF. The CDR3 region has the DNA TGTGCCATCCAGGCCGGTGTTTCCTACGAGCAGTACTTC.

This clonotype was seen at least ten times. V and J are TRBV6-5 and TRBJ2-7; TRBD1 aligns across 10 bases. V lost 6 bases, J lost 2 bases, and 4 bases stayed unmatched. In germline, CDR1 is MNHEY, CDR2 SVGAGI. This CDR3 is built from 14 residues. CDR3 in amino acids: CASRGTGETYEQYF. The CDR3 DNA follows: TGTGCCAGCAGGGGGACAGGGGAGACCTACGAGCAGTACTTC.

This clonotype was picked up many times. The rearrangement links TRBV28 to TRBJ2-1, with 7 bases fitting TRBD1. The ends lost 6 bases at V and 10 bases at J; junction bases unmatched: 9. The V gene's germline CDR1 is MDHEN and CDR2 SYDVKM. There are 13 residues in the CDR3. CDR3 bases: TGTGCCAGCAGGCGCCCGGGACAGTACGAGCAGTTCTTC. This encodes CASRRPGQYEQFF.

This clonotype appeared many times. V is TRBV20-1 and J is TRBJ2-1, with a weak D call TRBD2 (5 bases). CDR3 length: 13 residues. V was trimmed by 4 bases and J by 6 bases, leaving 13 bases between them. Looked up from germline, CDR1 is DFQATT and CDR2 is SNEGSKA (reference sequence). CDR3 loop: CSAKDLPPNEQFF. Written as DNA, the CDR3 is TGCAGTGCTAAGGACTTACCACCCAATGAGCAGTTCTTC.